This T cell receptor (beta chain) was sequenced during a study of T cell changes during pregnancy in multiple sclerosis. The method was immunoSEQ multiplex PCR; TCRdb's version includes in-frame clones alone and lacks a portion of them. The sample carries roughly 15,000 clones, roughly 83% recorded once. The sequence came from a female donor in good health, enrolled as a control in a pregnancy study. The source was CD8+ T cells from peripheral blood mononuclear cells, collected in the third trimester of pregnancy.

The CDR3 DNA follows: TGTGCCAGCAGCTTAGGCGGAGAGCTTTACGAGCAGTACTTC. This sequence encodes CASSLGGELYEQYF. The chain links TRBV13 to TRBJ2-7; D unclear. CDR1 is PRHDT, CDR2 FYEKMQ, per germline (reference sequence). The V gene lost 0 bases and the J gene lost 4 bases, with 10 bases spanning the gap. The CDR3 consists of 14 residues.